Described below is a single T cell receptor (beta chain) sequence and its context. This clone has a handful of counts. What antigen it recognizes has not been identified. No per-base quality is available; no much larger clone lies one base away. All of the isolated RNA was reverse transcribed with the High Capacity cDNA Reverse Transcription Kit, so expressed TCRB transcripts were sequenced. Deep immunoSEQ sequencing was performed on naive, central memory and regulatory T cell samples, with an average of around 3.5 million total reads per sample. After sorted cells were lysed in RLT buffer, RNA was extracted with DNase-treated RNeasy Micro or Mini kits, with the choice depending on cell number. To prevent cross-contamination, every cell subset was processed on its own, while patient and healthy donor samples were processed together. TCRB sequences were amplified from cDNA with the immunoSEQ multiplex PCR, producing 87-bp fragments spanning the CDR3 region. Amplicons were sequenced on the Illumina HiSeq platform. In the source study's methods: PCR bias was computationally corrected using synthetic template baselines, reads within Hamming distance 2 were collapsed, and singletons that could not be merged were discarded. Reads were aligned against IMGT so that V, D and J genes, CDR3 length and insertions or deletions at six rearrangement sites could be assigned. Within each subset, clonotype counts were normalized to sorted cell number, after which true diversity and Gini coefficients were computed with the tcR R package. The overlap coefficient, calculated on TCRB nucleotide sequences, was used to quantify repertoire sharing. As a proxy for the pre-selection repertoire, out-of-frame TCRB sequences from naive cells were analyzed. Entries here come from immuneACCESS through TCRdb and include only in-frame sequences with V and J called. Some clones fail to appear in such tables; in the studies checked, an unresolved V gene covers under half of the shortfall, and the cause of the remainder is unknown. The V and J calls and clone size come from that table; D and trimming were worked out from the DNA. This sample has hundreds of thousands of clones in its table, and over 12% of those were observed once. Approximately 0.043% of the sample goes to the ten largest clones.

These data originate in a study of beta chain features in type 1 diabetes (dated by TCRdb to the late 2010s). Study-wide context: Patients and healthy donors did not differ in mean age, gender distribution, total cell number or subset yield. A total of about 110 million sorted cells were examined across all samples, and the number of cells per subset was strongly correlated with RNA yield. In the study, recently diagnosed type 1 diabetes patients and matched healthy donors were compared on the TCRB repertoires of their sorted circulating CD4+ T cell subsets. Whereas all 30 or so donors provided naive and central memory subsets, regulatory and stem cell-like memory subsets were isolated from just 8 patients and roughly eight healthy donors. Beyond this particular receptor, the publication reports: At VDJ recombination sites, type 1 diabetes patients had fewer insertions and more deleted nucleotides, which implies abnormalities in thymic rearrangement. Because cDNA rather than genomic DNA was sequenced, highly expressing activated cells could have been over-represented, although no difference in activation and CD3 levels was found between groups. PCR may preferentially amplify shorter templates, but because patient and control samples were amplified and corrected together, any resulting skew would affect both groups equally. Naive, central memory and regulatory TCRB repertoires appeared more similar among patients than among healthy donors. HLA sub-analyses involved small numbers of individuals, so any influence of HLA type on TCRB rearrangement remained unresolved. A moderate but significant shortening of TCRB CDR3 length was observed in type 1 diabetes patients in all four CD4+ subsets.

V is pared back by 1 base and J by 5 bases, with 5 bases lying between the germline termini. The CDR3 sequence holds 12 residues, the cysteine and phenylalanine included. Only CDR3 DNA remains: 36 bases, in frame from the first base. CDR1 SGHDN and CDR2 FVKESK are derived from the germline V gene. Each donor gave one peripheral blood draw, averaging about 120 mL, which was collected into heparinised tubes. A BD FACSAria II and a panel including CD45RO, CCR7, CD25, CD127, CD95 and CD27 were used to sort naive, central memory, regulatory and stem cell-like memory CD4+ T cells. Purity was above 95% for every sorted population. PBMCs were separated immediately by Lymphoprep density gradient centrifugation and were stained directly, without being cultured. So that batch effects would be minimized, each experiment stained and sorted samples in pairs, pairing one healthy donor with one patient.

Specimen: naive CD4+ T cells from blood. Reading the label with the study, this specimen's cell subset or site is: true naive CD4+ T cells. This clonotype was obtained from a man aged 18-30 years with type 1 diabetes. Here the chain combines TRBV14 and TRBJ1-1, with the identity of the D gene unclear. This receptor has the CDR3 CASSQVGTEAFF. The bases read TGTGCCAGCAGCCAAGTGGGGACTGAAGCTTTCTTT.